This is a list of T cell receptor beta chains from one sample in a study of cytomegalovirus exposure and HLA in healthy donors. The assay was immunoSEQ multiplex PCR, and TCRdb's table has in-frame clones only and misses some. The table has approximately 180,000 clones, almost 85% seen once. The specimen was PBMCs. The source is a girl between 10 and 17 years old in good health and CMV-seropositive. CDR3s include the opening cysteine and the closing phenylalanine or tryptophan. A D gene is named only where the DNA matches it firmly. For some rows the clone size is stated as once, few or many, or as a class when expanded; others skip it.

j_gene	v_gene	d_gene	abundance	CDR3aa	CDR3nt
TRBJ1-2	TRBV5-1	TRBD1	-	CASSPDRGRSGYTF	TGCGCCAGCAGCCCCGACAGGGGGCGGAGTGGCTACACCTTC
TRBJ1-1	TRBV11-3	-	-	CASSLAGWNTEAFF	TGTGCCAGCAGCTTAGCGGGGTGGAACACTGAAGCTTTCTTT
TRBJ1-1	TRBV2	-	once	CASTGTEAFF	TGTGCCAGCACCGGGACTGAAGCTTTCTTT
TRBJ1-2	TRBV5-8	-	once	CASSLGQVYGYTF	TGTGCCAGCAGCTTGGGGCAGGTCTATGGCTACACCTTC
TRBJ2-5	TRBV14	TRBD2	-	CASSQVSERGWKKETQYF	TGTGCCAGCAGCCAAGTCTCTGAGCGGGGGTGGAAGAAAGAGACCCAGTACTTC
TRBJ2-7	TRBV6-6	-	-	CASIPYRDLHEQYF	TGTGCCAGTATACCATACAGGGACCTACACGAGCAGTACTTC
TRBJ2-3	TRBV11-2	TRBD1	-	CASSFGQGRTDTQYF	TGTGCCAGCAGCTTTGGACAGGGCCGCACAGATACGCAGTATTTT
TRBJ1-6	TRBV29-1	TRBD1	-	CSPMDLQGVLGNSPLHF	TGCAGCCCAATGGATCTTCAGGGGGTTCTGGGGAATTCACCCCTCCACTTT
TRBJ2-1	TRBV9	TRBD2	-	CASITATPGLAGYEQFF	TGTGCCAGCATTACGGCTACACCTGGACTAGCGGGGTATGAGCAGTTCTTC
TRBJ1-6	TRBV5-1	TRBD1	-	CASSLEGQGSSPLHF	TGCGCCAGCAGCTTGGAGGGACAGGGAAGTTCACCCCTCCACTTT
TRBJ2-5	TRBV6-1	TRBD1	-	CASSENRGVLQAQYF	TGTGCCAGCAGTGAAAACAGGGGGGTCCTTCAGGCCCAGTACTTC
TRBJ2-2	TRBV11-2	TRBD1	-	CASSPRTGFTGELFF	TGTGCCAGCAGCCCCCGGACAGGTTTCACCGGGGAGCTGTTTTTT
TRBJ1-2	TRBV5-6	-	-	CASSYPTDYGYTF	TGTGCCAGCAGTTACCCGACAGACTATGGCTACACCTTC
TRBJ2-1	TRBV6-1	-	few	CASSEAPGDRGNEQFF	TGTGCCAGCAGTGAAGCCCCAGGGGATCGAGGGAATGAGCAGTTCTTC
TRBJ1-1	TRBV6-1	TRBD1	-	CASSGDRDRDTEAFF	TGTGCCAGCAGTGGGGACCGGGACAGGGACACTGAAGCTTTCTTT
TRBJ1-1	TRBV11-3	TRBD1	few	CASSPRTGREAFF	TGTGCCAGCAGCCCCCGGACAGGGAGGGAAGCTTTCTTT
TRBJ2-7	TRBV27	-	-	CASSPGDSYEQYF	TGTGCCAGCAGTCCCGGGGATTCCTACGAGCAGTACTTC
TRBJ1-5	TRBV10-2	-	-	CASSDLTNQPQHF	TGCGCCAGCAGTGATTTGACAAATCAGCCCCAGCATTTT
TRBJ2-7	TRBV2	TRBD1	-	CASGQGGPSYEQYF	TGTGCCAGCGGACAGGGGGGCCCTTCCTACGAGCAGTACTTC
TRBJ1-5	TRBV5-1	-	-	CASSLAGARNQPQHF	TGCGCCAGCAGCTTGGCTGGGGCTCGGAATCAGCCCCAGCATTTT
TRBJ2-1	TRBV11-2	-	few	CASSFYVGNEQFF	TGTGCCAGCAGCTTCTACGTTGGCAATGAGCAGTTCTTC
TRBJ1-2	TRBV27	-	-	CASSLSIGPGPRGYGYTF	TGTGCCAGCAGTTTATCGATCGGGCCGGGTCCCCGGGGCTATGGCTACACCTTC
TRBJ2-5	TRBV7-9	-	-	CASRSNRGLYQETQYF	TGTGCCAGCAGGTCAAACAGGGGACTGTACCAAGAGACCCAGTACTTC
TRBJ2-5	TRBV7-6	TRBD1	-	CASSFRDRQETQYF	TGTGCCAGCAGCTTCCGGGACAGGCAAGAGACCCAGTACTTC
TRBJ2-5	TRBV5-8	-	-	CASSRVPQETQYF	TGTGCCAGCAGCCGGGTCCCACAAGAGACCCAGTACTTC
TRBJ1-2	TRBV19	-	-	CASSIELQINYGYTF	TGTGCCAGTAGTATCGAGCTACAGATTAACTATGGCTACACCTTC
TRBJ2-7	TRBV5-1	TRBD2	-	CASSFSGGTYYEQYF	TGCGCCAGCAGCTTTAGCGGGGGGACTTACTACGAGCAGTACTTC
TRBJ1-1	TRBV5-4	-	-	CASSSWGGRNTEAFF	TGTGCCAGCAGCTCATGGGGAGGGAGGAACACTGAAGCTTTCTTT
TRBJ1-2	TRBV5-1	-	-	CASSLAGSGGYTF	TGCGCCAGCAGCTTGGCCGGGAGTGGCGGCTACACCTTC
TRBJ2-2	TRBV25-1	TRBD1	-	CASSEPGQEVNTGELFF	TGTGCCAGCAGTGAACCGGGACAGGAAGTTAACACCGGGGAGCTGTTTTTT
TRBJ2-7	TRBV7-6	TRBD1	-	CASSPGTGSDEQYF	TGTGCCAGCAGTCCCGGGACAGGATCGGACGAGCAGTACTTC
TRBJ1-1	TRBV10-3	-	-	CAISEGGLNTEAFF	TGTGCCATCAGTGAGGGCGGATTGAACACTGAAGCTTTCTTT
TRBJ1-1	TRBV19	-	-	CASSIDTVYTEAFF	TGTGCCAGTAGTATCGACACCGTTTACACTGAAGCTTTCTTT
TRBJ1-2	TRBV6-6	-	few	CASSYSGAGYGYTF	TGTGCCAGCAGTTACTCAGGGGCTGGATATGGCTACACCTTC
TRBJ2-1	TRBV15	-	once	CATAPGGLYNEQFF	TGTGCCACCGCCCCCGGGGGGCTATACAATGAGCAGTTCTTC
TRBJ2-5	TRBV11-2	TRBD2	-	CASSSLAGGETQYF	TGTGCCAGCAGCTCCTTAGCGGGGGGCGAGACCCAGTACTTC
TRBJ2-7	TRBV2	-	-	CASGPFEGSNEQYF	TGTGCCAGTGGGCCCTTTGAAGGCAGCAACGAGCAGTACTTC
TRBJ1-2	TRBV27	-	-	CASSLSSGPTNYGYTF	TGTGCCAGCAGTTTATCGAGCGGACCGACAAACTATGGCTACACCTTC
TRBJ1-2	TRBV7-8	TRBD1	few	CASSRPGQGAYGYTF	TGTGCCAGCAGCCGCCCGGGACAGGGGGCCTATGGCTACACCTTC
TRBJ1-1	TRBV10-3	-	few	CATLQGDTEAFF	TGTGCCACCTTACAGGGAGACACTGAAGCTTTCTTT
TRBJ2-3	TRBV7-3	TRBD2	few	CASRNSGSTDTQYF	TGTGCCAGCAGGAATAGCGGGAGCACAGATACGCAGTATTTT
TRBJ1-2	TRBV6-5	-	-	CASSYDQGGSGYTF	TGTGCCAGCAGTTACGACCAGGGAGGCAGTGGCTACACCTTC
TRBJ2-7	TRBV6-5	TRBD1	-	CASTKLGQGQQEQYF	TGTGCCAGCACCAAACTGGGACAGGGCCAACAAGAGCAGTACTTC
TRBJ2-7	TRBV19	-	-	CASSIVYSKSHYEQYF	TGTGCCAGTAGTATAGTATACAGCAAAAGTCACTACGAGCAGTACTTC
TRBJ1-2	TRBV20-1	TRBD1	-	CSALGQGGYTF	TGCAGTGCTCTTGGACAGGGTGGCTACACCTTC
TRBJ1-5	TRBV27	-	-	CASSPGRDNQPQHF	TGTGCCAGCAGTCCCGGACGGGACAATCAGCCCCAGCATTTT
TRBJ1-5	TRBV2	TRBD1	-	CASRAPGQFNQPQHF	TGTGCCAGCAGAGCCCCGGGACAGTTCAATCAGCCCCAGCATTTT
TRBJ2-3	TRBV9	TRBD2	-	CASSVGLAGTDTQYF	TGTGCCAGCAGCGTGGGACTAGCGGGAACAGATACGCAGTATTTT
TRBJ2-7	TRBV5-1	TRBD1	few	CASSVVGQGGYEQYF	TGCGCCAGCAGTGTTGTTGGACAGGGGGGGTACGAGCAGTACTTC
TRBJ1-1	TRBV30	-	-	CAWSIQENTEAFF	TGTGCCTGGAGTATACAGGAGAACACTGAAGCTTTCTTT
TRBJ1-1	TRBV6-1	-	-	CASWGGLSPLLEAFF	TGTGCCAGCTGGGGGGGGTTAAGTCCCCTGCTCGAAGCTTTCTTT
TRBJ1-5	TRBV7-9	-	-	CASSSGSRGPQHF	TGTGCCAGCAGCTCGGGCAGCCGGGGGCCCCAGCATTTT
TRBJ2-5	TRBV7-9	TRBD1	-	CASNPGTGGETQYF	TGTGCCAGCAACCCCGGGACAGGGGGGGAGACCCAGTACTTC
TRBJ2-2	TRBV4-1	-	-	CASSQSPGRNTGELFF	TGCGCCAGCAGCCAATCTCCAGGCCGCAACACCGGGGAGCTGTTTTTT
TRBJ1-6	TRBV4-1	TRBD1	-	CASSLKTGGYNSPLHF	TGCGCCAGCAGCCTGAAGACAGGGGGTTATAATTCACCCCTCCACTTT
TRBJ1-5	TRBV6-5	TRBD1	-	CASRRQGESQPQHF	TGTGCCAGCAGACGACAGGGGGAAAGTCAGCCCCAGCATTTT
TRBJ1-2	TRBV29-1	-	-	CSVDTSDYGYTF	TGCAGCGTTGATACCAGCGACTATGGCTACACCTTC
TRBJ2-5	TRBV6-6	-	-	CASSYSSGTLQETQYF	TGTGCCAGCAGTTACTCGAGTGGGACATTACAAGAGACCCAGTACTTC
TRBJ1-6	TRBV4-1	-	-	CASSQDPGGESYNSPLHF	TGCGCCAGCAGCCAAGATCCGGGGGGCGAGTCCTATAATTCACCCCTCCACTTT